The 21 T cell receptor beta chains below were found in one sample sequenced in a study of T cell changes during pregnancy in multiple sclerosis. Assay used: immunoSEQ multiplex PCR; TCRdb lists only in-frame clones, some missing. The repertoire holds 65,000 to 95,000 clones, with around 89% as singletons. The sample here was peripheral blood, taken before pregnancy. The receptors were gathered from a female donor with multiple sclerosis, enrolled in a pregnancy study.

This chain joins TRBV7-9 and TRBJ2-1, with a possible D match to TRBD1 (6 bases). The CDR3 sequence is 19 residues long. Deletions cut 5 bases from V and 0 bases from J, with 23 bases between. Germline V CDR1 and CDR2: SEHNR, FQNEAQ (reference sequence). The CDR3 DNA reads TGTGCCAGCAGCGAAGCCGGGACACCCTCTAAAAGCTCCTACAATGAGCAGTTCTTC. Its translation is CASSEAGTPSKSSYNEQFF. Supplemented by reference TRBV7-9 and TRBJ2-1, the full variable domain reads DTGVSQNPRHKITKRGQNVTFRCDPISEHNRLYWYRQTLGQGPEFLTYFQNEAQLEKSRLLSDRFSAERPKGSFSTLEIQRTEQGDSAMYLCASSEAGTPSKSSYNEQFFGPGTRLTVL.

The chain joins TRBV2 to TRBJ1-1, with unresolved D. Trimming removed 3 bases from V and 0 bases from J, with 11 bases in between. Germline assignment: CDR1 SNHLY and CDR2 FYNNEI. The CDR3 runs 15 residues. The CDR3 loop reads CASSEDTSMNTEAFF. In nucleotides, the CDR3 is TGTGCCAGCAGTGAGGATACTAGTATGAACACTGAAGCTTTCTTT.

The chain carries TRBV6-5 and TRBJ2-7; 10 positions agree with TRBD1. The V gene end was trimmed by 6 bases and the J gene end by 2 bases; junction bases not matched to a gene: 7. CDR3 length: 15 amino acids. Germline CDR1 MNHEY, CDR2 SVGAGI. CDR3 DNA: TGTGCCAGCAGACCTGGGACAGGGGATCCCTACGAGCAGTACTTC. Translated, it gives CASRPGTGDPYEQYF.

CDR3 protein: CASSLNWGPTDTQYF. The CDR3 DNA reads as TGTGCCAGCAGTCTCAACTGGGGGCCCACAGATACGCAGTATTTT. The chain couples TRBV6-1 to TRBJ2-3; the D gene is possibly TRBD1 (6 bases). This CDR3 spans 15 amino acids. Germline CDR1 is MNHNS and CDR2 is SASEGT. V was cut by 5 bases and J by 2 bases, with 14 bases left in between.

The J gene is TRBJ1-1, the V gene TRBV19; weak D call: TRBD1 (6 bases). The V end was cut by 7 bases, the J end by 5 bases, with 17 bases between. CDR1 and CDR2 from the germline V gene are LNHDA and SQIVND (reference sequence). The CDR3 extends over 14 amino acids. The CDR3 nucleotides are TGTGCCAGTATTAAAAATACTAGGGGGACTGAAGCTTTCTTT. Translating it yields CASIKNTRGTEAFF. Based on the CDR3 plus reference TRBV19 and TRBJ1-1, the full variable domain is DGGITQSPKYLFRKEGQNVTLSCEQNLNHDAMYWYRQDPGQGLRLIYYSQIVNDFQKGDIAEGYSVSREKKESFPLTVTSAQKNPTAFYLCASIKNTRGTEAFFGQGTRLTVV.

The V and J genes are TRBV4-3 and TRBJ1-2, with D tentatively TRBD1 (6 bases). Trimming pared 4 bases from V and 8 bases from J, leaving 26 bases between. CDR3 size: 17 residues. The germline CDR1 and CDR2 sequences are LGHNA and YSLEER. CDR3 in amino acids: CASSPGGGRDRSRGYTF. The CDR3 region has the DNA TGCGCCAGCAGCCCCGGGGGGGGGCGGGATAGGTCGAGAGGCTACACCTTC.

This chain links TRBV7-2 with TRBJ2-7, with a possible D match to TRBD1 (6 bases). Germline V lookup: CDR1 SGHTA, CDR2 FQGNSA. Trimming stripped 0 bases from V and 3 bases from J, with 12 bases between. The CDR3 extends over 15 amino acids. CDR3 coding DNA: TGTGCCAGCAGCTTAGCGGGCCCGACAGGCTACGAGCAGTACTTC. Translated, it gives CASSLAGPTGYEQYF.

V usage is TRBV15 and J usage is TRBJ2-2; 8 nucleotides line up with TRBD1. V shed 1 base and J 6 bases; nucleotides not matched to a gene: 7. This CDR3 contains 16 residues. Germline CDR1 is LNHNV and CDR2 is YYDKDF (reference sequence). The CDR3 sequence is CATSRGQGATAGELFF. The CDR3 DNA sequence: TGTGCCACCAGCAGAGGGCAGGGGGCGACGGCCGGGGAGCTGTTTTTT.

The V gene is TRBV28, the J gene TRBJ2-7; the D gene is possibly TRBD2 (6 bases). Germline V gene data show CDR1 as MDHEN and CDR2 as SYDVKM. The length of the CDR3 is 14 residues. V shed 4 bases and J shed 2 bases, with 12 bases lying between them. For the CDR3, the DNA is TGTGCCAGCAGTTCTAGCGCCATAGCCTACGAGCAGTACTTC. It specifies CASSSSAIAYEQYF.

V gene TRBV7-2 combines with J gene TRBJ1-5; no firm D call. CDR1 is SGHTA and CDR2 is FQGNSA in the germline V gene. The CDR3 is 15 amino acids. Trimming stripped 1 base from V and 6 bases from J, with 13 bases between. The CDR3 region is CASSLGAGMGQPQHF. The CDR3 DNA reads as TGTGCCAGCAGCTTAGGGGCAGGCATGGGTCAGCCCCAGCATTTT.

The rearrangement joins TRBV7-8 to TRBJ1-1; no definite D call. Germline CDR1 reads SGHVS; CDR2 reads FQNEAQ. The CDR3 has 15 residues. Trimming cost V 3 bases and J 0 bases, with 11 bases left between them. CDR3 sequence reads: CASSLRVSLNTEAFF. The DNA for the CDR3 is TGTGCCAGCAGCTTGAGGGTCAGTTTGAACACTGAAGCTTTCTTT.

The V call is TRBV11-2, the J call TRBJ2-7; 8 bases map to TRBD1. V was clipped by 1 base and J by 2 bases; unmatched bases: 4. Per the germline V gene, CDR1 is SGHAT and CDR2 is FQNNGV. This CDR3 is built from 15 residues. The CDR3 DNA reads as TGTGCCAGCAGCTTAGTGTCGGGACAGGCCTACGAGCAGTACTTC. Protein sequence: CASSLVSGQAYEQYF. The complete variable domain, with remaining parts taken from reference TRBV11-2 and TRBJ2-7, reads EAGVAQSPRYKIIEKRQSVAFWCNPISGHATLYWYQQILGQGPKLLIQFQNNGVVDDSQLPKDRFSAERLKGVDSTLKIQPAKLEDSAVYLCASSLVSGQAYEQYFGPGTRLTVT.

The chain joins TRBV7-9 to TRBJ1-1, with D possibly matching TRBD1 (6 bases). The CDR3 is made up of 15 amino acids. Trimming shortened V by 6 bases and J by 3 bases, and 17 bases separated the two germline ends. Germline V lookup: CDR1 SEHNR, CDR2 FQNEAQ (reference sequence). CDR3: CASREWDTAYTEAFF. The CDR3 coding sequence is TGTGCCAGCAGAGAGTGGGACACTGCCTACACTGAAGCTTTCTTT.

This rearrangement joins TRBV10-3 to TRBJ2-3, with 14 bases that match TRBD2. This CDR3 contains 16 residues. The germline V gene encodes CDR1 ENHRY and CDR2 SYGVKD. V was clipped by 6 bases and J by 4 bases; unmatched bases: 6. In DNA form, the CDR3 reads TGTGCCATCAGACCGGGACTAGCGGGGGTGGCAGATACGCAGTATTTT. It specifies CAIRPGLAGVADTQYF.

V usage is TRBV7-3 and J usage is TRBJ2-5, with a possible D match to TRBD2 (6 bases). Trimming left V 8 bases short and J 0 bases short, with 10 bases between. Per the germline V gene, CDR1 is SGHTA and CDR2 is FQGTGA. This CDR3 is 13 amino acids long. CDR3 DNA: TGTGCCAGCGCTGGGGGGTACCAAGAGACCCAGTACTTC. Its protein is CASAGGYQETQYF.

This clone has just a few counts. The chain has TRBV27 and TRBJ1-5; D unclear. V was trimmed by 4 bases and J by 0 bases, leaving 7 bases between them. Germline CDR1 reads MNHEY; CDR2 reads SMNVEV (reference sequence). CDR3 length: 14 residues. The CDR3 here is CASSSPSSNQPQHF. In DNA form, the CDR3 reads TGTGCCAGCAGTTCCCCCTCTAGCAATCAGCCCCAGCATTTT.

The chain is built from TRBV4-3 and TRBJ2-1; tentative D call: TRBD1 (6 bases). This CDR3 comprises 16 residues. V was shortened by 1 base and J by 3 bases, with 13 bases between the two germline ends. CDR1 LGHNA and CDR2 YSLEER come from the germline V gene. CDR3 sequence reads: CASSQGMGARYNEQFF. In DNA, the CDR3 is TGCGCCAGCAGCCAAGGAATGGGGGCCCGCTACAATGAGCAGTTCTTC.

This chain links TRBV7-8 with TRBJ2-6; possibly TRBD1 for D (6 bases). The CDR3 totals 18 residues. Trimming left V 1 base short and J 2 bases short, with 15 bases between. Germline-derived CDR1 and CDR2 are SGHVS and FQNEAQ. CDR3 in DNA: TGTGCCAGCAGCTTAGGGGGGCGGAGACGCGCTGGGGCCAACGTCCTGACTTTC. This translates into CASSLGGRRRAGANVLTF.

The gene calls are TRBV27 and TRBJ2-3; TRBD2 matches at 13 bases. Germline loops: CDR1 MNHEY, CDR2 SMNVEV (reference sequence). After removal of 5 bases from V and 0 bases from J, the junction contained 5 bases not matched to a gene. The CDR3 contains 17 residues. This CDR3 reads CASSGLAGETSTDTQYF. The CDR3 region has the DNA TGTGCCAGCAGTGGACTAGCGGGGGAGACTAGCACAGATACGCAGTATTTT.

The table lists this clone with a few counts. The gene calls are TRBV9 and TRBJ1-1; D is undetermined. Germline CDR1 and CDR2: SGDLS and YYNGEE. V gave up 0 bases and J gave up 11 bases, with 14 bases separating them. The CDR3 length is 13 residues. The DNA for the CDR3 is TGTGCCAGCAGCGTAGAACTCGGTGCTGCGGCTTTCTTT. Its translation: CASSVELGAAAFF. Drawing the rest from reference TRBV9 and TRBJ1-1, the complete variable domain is DSGVTQTPKHLITATGQRVTLRCSPRSGDLSVYWYQQSLDQGLQFLIQYYNGEERAKGNILERFSAQQFPDLHSELNLSSLELGDSALYFCASSVELGAAAFFGQGTRLTVV.

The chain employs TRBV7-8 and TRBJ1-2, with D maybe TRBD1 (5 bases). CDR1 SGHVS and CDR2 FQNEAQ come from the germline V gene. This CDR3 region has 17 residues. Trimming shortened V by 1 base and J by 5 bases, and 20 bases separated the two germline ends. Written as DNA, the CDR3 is TGTGCCAGCAGCTTAGTCCCTTCTGGCAGGGTGAAATATGGCTACACCTTC. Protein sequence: CASSLVPSGRVKYGYTF.